This T cell receptor beta chain was observed in a study of CD8 T cells in Susac syndrome. TCR beta sequencing covered blood CD8+ and CD4+ T cells. Healthy donors served as age- and sex-matched controls. The RNA, about 0.45 to 1 ug, was put through reverse transcription using random hexamers. The authors amplified TCR beta CDR3 across 54 Vbeta and 13 Jbeta using immunoSEQ multiplex PCR. MiXCR, applied by TCRdb to the immunoSEQ multiplex PCR reads, yields one record per CDR3 protein. The sample lists 160,000 or so distinct CDR3 sequences, over 85% occurring once. In regard to this clonotype: Its antigen remains unknown.

Study-level findings and limits: The authors acknowledged that the study's TCR sequencing and HLA analysis involved relatively few individuals.

The CDR3 length is 14 residues. V shed 4 bases and J 4 bases; nucleotides not matched to a gene: 3. The V gene's germline CDR1 is LGHDT and CDR2 YNNKEL (reference sequence). The sample comprised CD4+ T cells from PBMCs. The receptor was isolated from a human donor in good health. V gene TRBV3-1 combines with J gene TRBJ2-3; TRBD1 matches 9 bases. CDR3 bases: TGTGCCAGCAGCCTTCGACAGGGGGCAGATACGCAGTATTTT. It specifies CASSLRQGADTQYF.